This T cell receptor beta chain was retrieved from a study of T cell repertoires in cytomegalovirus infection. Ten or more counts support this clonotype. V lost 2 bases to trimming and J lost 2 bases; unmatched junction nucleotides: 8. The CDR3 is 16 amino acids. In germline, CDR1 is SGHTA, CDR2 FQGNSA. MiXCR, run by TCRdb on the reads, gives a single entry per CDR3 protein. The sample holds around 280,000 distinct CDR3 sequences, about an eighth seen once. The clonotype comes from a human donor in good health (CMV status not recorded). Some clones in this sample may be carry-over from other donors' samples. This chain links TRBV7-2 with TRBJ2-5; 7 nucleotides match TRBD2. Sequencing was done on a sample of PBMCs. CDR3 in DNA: TGTGCCAGCAGCTTAATGGCGTCAGCGGGACAAGAGACCCAGTACTTC. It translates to CASSLMASAGQETQYF.